The T cell receptor (beta chain) under discussion was sequenced for a study of cytotoxic CD8 clonotypes in ibrutinib-treated CLL. Across the study: Within the patient group, ten to twelve were relapsed/refractory and some 16 treatment-naive, and around 18 were IGHV unmutated.

To note about this clone: Its antigen is not known.

Study results and caveats: Clonality was elevated at ibrutinib response and had returned toward baseline at progression.

Libraries were prepared by immunoSEQ multiplex PCR; TCRdb keeps only in-frame clonotypes and omits some of them. The profile shows more than 85,000 clones, 70% to 80% of them singletons. The sequencing used PBMCs, collected after 24 months of ibrutinib treatment. The TCR was taken from a human donor with chronic lymphocytic leukemia.

CDR3 coding DNA: TGTGCCAGTGAGGGGGACAGGGGGACTAGTCAGCCCCAGCATTTT. It codes for CASEGDRGTSQPQHF. This rearrangement joins TRBV19 to TRBJ1-5; TRBD1 matches at 11 bases. Losses at the gene ends were 8 bases for V and 6 bases for J; bases not matched to a gene: 9. Germline assignment: CDR1 LNHDA and CDR2 SQIVND (reference sequence). The CDR3 loop spans 15 amino acids.